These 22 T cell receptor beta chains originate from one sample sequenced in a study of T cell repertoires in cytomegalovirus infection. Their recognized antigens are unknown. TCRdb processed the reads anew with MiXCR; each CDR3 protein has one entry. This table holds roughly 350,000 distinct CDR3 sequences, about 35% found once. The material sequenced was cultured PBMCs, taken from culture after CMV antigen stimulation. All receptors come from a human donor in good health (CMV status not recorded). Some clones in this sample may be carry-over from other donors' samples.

CDR3 residues: CASSTGLNTEAFF. CDR3 coding DNA: TGTGCCAGCAGTACAGGGTTGAACACTGAAGCTTTCTTT. This chain links TRBV6-6 with TRBJ1-1; D possibly corresponds to TRBD1 (6 bases). V lost 5 bases to trimming and J lost 0 bases, with 7 bases between them. This CDR3 comprises 13 residues. The germline V gene encodes CDR1 MNHNY and CDR2 SVGAGI (reference sequence).

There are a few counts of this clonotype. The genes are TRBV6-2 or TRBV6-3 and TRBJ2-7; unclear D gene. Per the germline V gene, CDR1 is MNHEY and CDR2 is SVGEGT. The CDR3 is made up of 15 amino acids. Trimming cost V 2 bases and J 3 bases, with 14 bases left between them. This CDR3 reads CASSYETSNRYEQYF. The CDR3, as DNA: TGTGCCAGCAGTTACGAAACATCAAATCGCTACGAGCAGTACTTC.

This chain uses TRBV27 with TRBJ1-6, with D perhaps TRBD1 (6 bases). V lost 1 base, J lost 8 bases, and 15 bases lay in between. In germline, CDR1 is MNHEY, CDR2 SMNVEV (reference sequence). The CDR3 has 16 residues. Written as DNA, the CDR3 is TGTGCCAGCAGTTTATTAAGGGGGAGGGTTTATTCACCCCTCCACTTT. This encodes CASSLLRGRVYSPLHF.

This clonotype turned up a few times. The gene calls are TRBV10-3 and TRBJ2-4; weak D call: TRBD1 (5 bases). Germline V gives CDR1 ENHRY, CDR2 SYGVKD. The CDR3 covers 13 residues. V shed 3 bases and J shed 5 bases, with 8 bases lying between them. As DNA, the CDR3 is TGTGCCATCAGTGACAGGGCCGAAAACATTCAGTACTTC. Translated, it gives CAISDRAENIQYF.

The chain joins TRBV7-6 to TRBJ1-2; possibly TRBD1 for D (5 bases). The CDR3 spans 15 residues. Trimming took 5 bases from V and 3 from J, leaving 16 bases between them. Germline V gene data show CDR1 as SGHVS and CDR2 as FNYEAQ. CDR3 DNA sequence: TGTGCCAGCAGCCAAAAGACAGCCCTCTACTATGGCTACACCTTC. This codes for CASSQKTALYYGYTF.

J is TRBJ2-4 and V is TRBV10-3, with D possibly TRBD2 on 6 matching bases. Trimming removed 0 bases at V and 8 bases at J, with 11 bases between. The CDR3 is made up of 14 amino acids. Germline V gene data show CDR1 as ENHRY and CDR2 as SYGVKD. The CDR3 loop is CAISESTREDIQYF. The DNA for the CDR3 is TGTGCCATCAGTGAGTCTACCAGGGAGGACATTCAGTACTTC.

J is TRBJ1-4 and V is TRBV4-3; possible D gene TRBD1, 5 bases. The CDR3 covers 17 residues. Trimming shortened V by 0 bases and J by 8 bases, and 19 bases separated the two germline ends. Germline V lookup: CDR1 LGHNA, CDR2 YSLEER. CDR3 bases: TGCGCCAGCAGCCAAGATCTATATGGGACCATCGAAGAAAAACTGTTTTTT. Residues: CASSQDLYGTIEEKLFF.

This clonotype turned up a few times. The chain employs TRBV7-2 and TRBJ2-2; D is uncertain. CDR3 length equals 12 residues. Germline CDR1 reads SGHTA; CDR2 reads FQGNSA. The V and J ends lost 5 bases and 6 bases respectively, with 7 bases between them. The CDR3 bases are TGTGCCAGCAGCCACGCGGCCGGGGAGCTGTTTTTT. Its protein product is CASSHAAGELFF.

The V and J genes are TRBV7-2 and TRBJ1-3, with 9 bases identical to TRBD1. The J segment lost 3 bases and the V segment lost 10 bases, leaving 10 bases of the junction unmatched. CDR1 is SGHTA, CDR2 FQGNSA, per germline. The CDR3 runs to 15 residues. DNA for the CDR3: TGTGCCACCAAGGTCGGGACAGGGTTTGGAAACACCATATATTTT. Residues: CATKVGTGFGNTIYF.

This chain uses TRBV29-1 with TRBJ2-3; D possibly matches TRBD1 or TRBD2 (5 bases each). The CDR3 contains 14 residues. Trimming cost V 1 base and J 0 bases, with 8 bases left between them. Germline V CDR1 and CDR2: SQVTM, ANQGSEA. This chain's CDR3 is CSVEGGISTDTQYF. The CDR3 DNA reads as TGCAGCGTTGAAGGGGGGATAAGCACAGATACGCAGTATTTT.

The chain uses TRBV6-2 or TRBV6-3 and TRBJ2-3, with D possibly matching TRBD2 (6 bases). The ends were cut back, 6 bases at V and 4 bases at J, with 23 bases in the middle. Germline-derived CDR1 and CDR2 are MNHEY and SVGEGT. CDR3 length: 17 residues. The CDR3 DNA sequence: TGTGCCAGCAGCTACGACCCTAGCGACAGAGGCGCAGATACGCAGTATTTT. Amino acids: CASSYDPSDRGADTQYF.

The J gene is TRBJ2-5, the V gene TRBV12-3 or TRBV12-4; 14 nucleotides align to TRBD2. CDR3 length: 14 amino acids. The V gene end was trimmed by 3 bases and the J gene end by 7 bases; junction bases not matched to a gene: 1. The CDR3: CASSFGTSGGTQYF. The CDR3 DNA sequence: TGTGCCAGCAGTTTCGGGACTAGCGGGGGGACCCAGTACTTC.

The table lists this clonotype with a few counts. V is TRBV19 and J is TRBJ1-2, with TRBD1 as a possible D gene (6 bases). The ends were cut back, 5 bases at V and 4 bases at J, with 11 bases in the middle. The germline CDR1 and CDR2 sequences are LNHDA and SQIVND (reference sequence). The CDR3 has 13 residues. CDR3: CASSPGQLYGYTF. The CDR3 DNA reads TGTGCCAGTAGTCCTGGACAGCTCTATGGCTACACCTTC.

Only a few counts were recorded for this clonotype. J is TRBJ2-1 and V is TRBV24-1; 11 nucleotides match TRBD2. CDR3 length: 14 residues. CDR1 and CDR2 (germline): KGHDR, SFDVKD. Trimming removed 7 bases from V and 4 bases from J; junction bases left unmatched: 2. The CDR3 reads CATRTSGSYNEQFF. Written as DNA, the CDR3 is TGTGCCACCAGAACTAGCGGGAGTTACAATGAGCAGTTCTTC.

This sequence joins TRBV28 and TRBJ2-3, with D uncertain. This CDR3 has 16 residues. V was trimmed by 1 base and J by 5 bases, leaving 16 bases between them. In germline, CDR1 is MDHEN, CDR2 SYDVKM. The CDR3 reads CASSLLSWTGLDTQYF. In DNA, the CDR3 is TGTGCCAGCAGTTTATTGAGTTGGACGGGTTTAGATACGCAGTATTTT.

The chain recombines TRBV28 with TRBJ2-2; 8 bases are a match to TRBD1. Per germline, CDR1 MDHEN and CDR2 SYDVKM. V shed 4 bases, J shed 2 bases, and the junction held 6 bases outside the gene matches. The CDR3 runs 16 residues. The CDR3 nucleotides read TGTGCCAGCAGTTCGACAGGGGTAGGAAACACCGGGGAGCTGTTTTTT. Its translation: CASSSTGVGNTGELFF. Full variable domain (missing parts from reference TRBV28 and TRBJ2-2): DVKVTQSSRYLVKRTGEKVFLECVQDMDHENMFWYRQDPGLGLRLIYFSYDVKMKEKGDIPEGYSVSREKKERFSLILESASTNQTSMYLCASSSTGVGNTGELFFGEGSRLTVL.

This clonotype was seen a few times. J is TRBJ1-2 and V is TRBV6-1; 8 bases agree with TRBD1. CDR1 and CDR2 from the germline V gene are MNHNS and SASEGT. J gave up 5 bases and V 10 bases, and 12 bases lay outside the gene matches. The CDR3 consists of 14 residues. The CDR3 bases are TGTGCCACTTGGACAGGGTCAAACGGATATGGCTACACCTTC. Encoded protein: CATWTGSNGYGYTF.

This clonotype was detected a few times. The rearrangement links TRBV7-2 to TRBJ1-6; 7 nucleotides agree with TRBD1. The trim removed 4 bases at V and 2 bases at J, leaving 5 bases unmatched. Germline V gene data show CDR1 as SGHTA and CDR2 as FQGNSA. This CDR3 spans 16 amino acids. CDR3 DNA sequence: TGTGCCAGCAGCTCACAGGGGTTGCCCTATAATTCACCCCTCCACTTT. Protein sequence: CASSSQGLPYNSPLHF.

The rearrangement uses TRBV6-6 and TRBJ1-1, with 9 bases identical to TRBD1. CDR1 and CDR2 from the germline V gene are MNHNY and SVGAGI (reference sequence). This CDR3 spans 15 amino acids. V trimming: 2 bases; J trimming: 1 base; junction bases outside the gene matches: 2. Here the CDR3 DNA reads TGTGCCAGCAGTTACGAGGGACAGGGGAACACTGAAGCTTTCTTT. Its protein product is CASSYEGQGNTEAFF.

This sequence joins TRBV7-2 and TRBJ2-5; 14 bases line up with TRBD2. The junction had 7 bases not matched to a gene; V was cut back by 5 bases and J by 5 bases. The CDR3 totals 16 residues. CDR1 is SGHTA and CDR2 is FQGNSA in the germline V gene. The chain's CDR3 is CASSMGLAGVGETQYF. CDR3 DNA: TGTGCCAGCAGCATGGGACTAGCGGGAGTCGGGGAGACCCAGTACTTC.

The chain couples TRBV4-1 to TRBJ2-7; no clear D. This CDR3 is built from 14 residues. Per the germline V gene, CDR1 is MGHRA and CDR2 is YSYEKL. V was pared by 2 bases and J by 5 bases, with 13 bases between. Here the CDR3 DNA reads TGCGCCAGCAGCCAACTAGTCCCAGGCAACGAGCAGTACTTC. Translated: CASSQLVPGNEQYF.

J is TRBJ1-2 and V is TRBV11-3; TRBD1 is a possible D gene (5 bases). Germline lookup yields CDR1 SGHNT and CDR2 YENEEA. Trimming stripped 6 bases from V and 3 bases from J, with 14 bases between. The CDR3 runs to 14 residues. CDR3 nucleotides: TGTGCCAGCAGTCGGGACCAAGGGGACTATGGCTACACCTTC. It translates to CASSRDQGDYGYTF.